A selection of T cell receptor beta chains follows, all from one sample in a study of T cell responses to AZD1222 COVID-19 vaccine. Libraries were prepared by immunoSEQ multiplex PCR; TCRdb keeps only in-frame clonotypes and omits some of them. The table records approximately 120,000 clones, approximately 90% of them present only once. Sequenced here: peripheral blood, sampled on day 0 of MenACWY control vaccination. Receptor source: an adult in good health. The conserved cysteine and the conserved F or W are not part of the CDR3 here.

j_call v_call cdr3_aa
TRBJ2-1 TRBV9 ASSDGTYNEQF
TRBJ1-4 TRBV6-5 ASSSGGSGEKLF
TRBJ1-6 TRBV6-5 ASGSSYNSPLH
TRBJ2-1 TRBV6-2/TRBV6-3 ASSYGGLASSYNEQF
TRBJ2-1 TRBV7-9 ASSLGEPEQF
TRBJ1-2 TRBV4-1 ASSQDAPTGFSGYT
TRBJ2-5 TRBV6-4 ASSDLPGQGPETQY
TRBJ1-5 TRBV15 ATSRGGPASQPQH
TRBJ2-7 TRBV6-2/TRBV6-3 ASSYGVTNSYEQY
TRBJ1-3 TRBV11-1 ASSFENGNTIY
TRBJ1-5 TRBV11-3 ASSLDGTDSNQPQH
TRBJ2-3 TRBV7-9 ASSLEGGTDTQY
TRBJ1-4 TRBV9 ASSRQGEEKLF
TRBJ1-2 TRBV28 ASSPSGTASLYGYT
TRBJ2-5 TRBV27 ASSSAPGAPRETQY
TRBJ1-4 TRBV7-9 ASTQGRGADDEKLF
TRBJ2-7 TRBV4-1 ASSRSSYEQY
TRBJ2-2 TRBV7-6 ASSQGVGTITGELF
TRBJ1-5 TRBV27 ASSPAGTGLEGGFQPQH
TRBJ1-1 TRBV2 ASSGLNTEAF
TRBJ1-4 TRBV7-6 ASSGGHEKLF
TRBJ2-1 TRBV9 ASSVAGESNEQF
TRBJ2-5 TRBV5-5 ASSRGGTSGLRVGETQY
TRBJ1-1 TRBV6-5 ASSYRGNTEAF
TRBJ1-4 TRBV3-1/TRBV3-2 ASSQYRPETNEKLF
TRBJ2-1 TRBV5-1 ASSLRSSYNEQF
TRBJ1-2 TRBV19 ASSIPLRAGYGYT
TRBJ2-6 TRBV4-3 ASSQDGSSGANVLT
TRBJ1-2 TRBV19 ASSITGNYGYT
TRBJ2-7 TRBV12-3/TRBV12-4 ASSLWPTYEQY
TRBJ1-1 TRBV3-1/TRBV3-2 ASSRGQGMNTEAF
TRBJ1-1 TRBV29-1 SVLKTGNTEAF
TRBJ2-7 TRBV4-3 ASSQELPGLVAYEQY
TRBJ1-2 TRBV9 ASSPPGDSGILGYT